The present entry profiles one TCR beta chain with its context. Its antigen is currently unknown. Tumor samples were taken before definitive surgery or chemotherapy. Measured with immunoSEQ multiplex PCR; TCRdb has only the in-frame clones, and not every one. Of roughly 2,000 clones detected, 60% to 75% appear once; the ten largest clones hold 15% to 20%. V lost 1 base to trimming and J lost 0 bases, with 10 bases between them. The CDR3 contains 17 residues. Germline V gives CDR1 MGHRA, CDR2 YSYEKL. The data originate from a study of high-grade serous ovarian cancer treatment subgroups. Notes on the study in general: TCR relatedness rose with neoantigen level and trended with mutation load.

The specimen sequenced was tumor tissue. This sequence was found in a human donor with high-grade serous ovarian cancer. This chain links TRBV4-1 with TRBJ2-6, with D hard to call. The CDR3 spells CASSQVASYSGANVLTF. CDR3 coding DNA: TGCGCCAGCAGCCAAGTTGCCTCTTACTCTGGGGCCAACGTCCTGACTTTC.